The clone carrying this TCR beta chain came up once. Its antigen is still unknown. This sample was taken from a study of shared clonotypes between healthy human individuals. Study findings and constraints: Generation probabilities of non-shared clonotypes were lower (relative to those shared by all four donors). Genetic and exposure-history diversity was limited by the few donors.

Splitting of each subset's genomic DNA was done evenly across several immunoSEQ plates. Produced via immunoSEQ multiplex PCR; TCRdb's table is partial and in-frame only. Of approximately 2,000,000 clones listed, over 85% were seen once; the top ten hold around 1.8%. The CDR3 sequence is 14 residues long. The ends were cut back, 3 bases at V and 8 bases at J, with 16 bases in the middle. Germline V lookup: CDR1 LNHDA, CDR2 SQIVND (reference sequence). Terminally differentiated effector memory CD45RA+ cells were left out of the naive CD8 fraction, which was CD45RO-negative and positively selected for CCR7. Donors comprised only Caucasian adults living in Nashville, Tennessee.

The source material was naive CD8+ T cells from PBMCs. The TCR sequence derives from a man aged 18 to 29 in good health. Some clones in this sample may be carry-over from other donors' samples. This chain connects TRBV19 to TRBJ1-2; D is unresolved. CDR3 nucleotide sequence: TGTGCCAGTAGTATCCCGGATGTGTTGGGGGGCTACACCTTC. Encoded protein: CASSIPDVLGGYTF.